The clone carrying this TCR beta chain was detected many times. The target antigen is unknown. CDR3 length: 15 amino acids. CDR1 SNHLY and CDR2 FYNNEI come from the germline V gene. Trimming left V 6 bases short and J 1 base short, with 15 bases between. It was by quantitative 5'-RACE with molecular barcodes that TCR beta libraries were made. In TCRdb, the 5' RACE reads were re-called with MiXCR into one record per CDR3 protein. Of about 39,000 distinct CDR3 sequences listed, around 3% are singletons. The sample is drawn from a study of CD8 T cells in ankylosing spondylitis. Study findings and constraints: Enrichment of disease-linked clones was reportedly significant in matched ankylosing spondylitis synovial fluid. Made up of about eight highly homologous variants, a TCR beta motif appeared characteristic of ankylosing spondylitis blood. Disease-associated clones were CD8+ and fairly uncommon in peripheral blood.

The sequenced sample was blood, either unsorted or a sorted T cell fraction (not recorded which). The chain links TRBV2 to TRBJ2-5; D possibly matches TRBD1 or TRBD2 (5 bases each). The receptor was isolated from a male donor with ankylosing spondylitis or in good health (not recorded which). The CDR3 nucleotides are TGTGCCAGCAGGGGGCCGGGGAGAGGCCAAGAGACCCAGTACTTC. This codes for CASRGPGRGQETQYF.